The clone carrying this T cell receptor (beta chain) occurred many times. As yet, its antigen is unknown. This specimen comes from a study of T-cell reconstitution after alpha-beta-depleted transplantation in children. Unique molecular identifiers featured in how the TCRbeta library was prepared. In TCRdb, the PCR reads were re-called with MiXCR into one record per CDR3 protein. The table lists hundreds of thousands of distinct CDR3 sequences, roughly a tenth of them singletons, with 2% to 2.5% in the top ten. In germline, CDR1 is DFQATT, CDR2 SNEGSKA (reference sequence). CDR3 length: 16 residues. With 0 bases removed from V and 0 bases from J, the gap between germline ends came to 9 bases. Study-level results: Newly made T cells mostly supplied T-cell counts and diversity one year after transplant. It was reported that alpha-beta T cells came from several hundred expanded graft clones (about two months after transplant). Surviving thymic progenitors and recipient T cells were the source of high TCRbeta diversity at day 60 in some patients.

This TCR came from a child younger than 10 with inherited bone marrow failure, due to receive a stem cell transplant. The chain links TRBV20-1 to TRBJ2-6; possibly TRBD1 for D (6 bases). The sample was PBMCs, taken before TCRalphabeta/CD19-depleted stem cell transplant. Here the CDR3 DNA reads TGCAGTGCTAGAGATCAGGGGTTCTCTGGGGCCAACGTCCTGACTTTC. It codes for CSARDQGFSGANVLTF.